The subject of this entry is one TCR beta chain. Its target is not known. The sample originates from a study of lymphopenia after photon versus proton radiotherapy. Study-wide results and caveats: Better survival with proton therapy was suggested as possible, not demonstrated. Post-nadir TCR diversity decline inversely tracked overall survival among those who died. Relative stability marked proton patients; photon patients lost diversity and naive cells.

Generated by immunoSEQ multiplex PCR, the TCRdb table keeps only in-frame clones and is missing some. The top ten hold 9% to 10% of the sample, which has 15,000 to 20,000 clones, 75% to 90% seen once. This sequence originates from a man aged 65 to 79 with pancreatic cancer. The sequences come from peripheral blood, collected from a patient treated with proton-based radiotherapy.

The CDR3 loop is CASSKGISGGPPGGTDTQYF. In DNA, the CDR3 is TGTGCCAGCTCCAAGGGAATAAGCGGGGGACCGCCGGGAGGCACAGATACGCAGTATTTT. V is TRBV6-4 and J is TRBJ2-3; 8 bases fit TRBD2. Trimming cost V 8 bases and J 1 base; bases outside gene matches: 23. Looked up from germline, CDR1 is MRHNA and CDR2 is SNTAGT. CDR3 size: 20 residues.